The present TCR beta chain was sequenced within a study of regulatory T cells in long-lasting Graves disease. The CDR3 loop spans 13 amino acids. The V gene's germline CDR1 is LNHDA and CDR2 SQIVND (reference sequence). The V end was cut by 10 bases, the J end by 0 bases, with 13 bases between. Time point indicated: persistent/refractory GD, antithyroid drugs over 5 years with positive TRAb. From PBMCs, RNA was extracted and then used to make the TCR library. The study's findings and limits: Newly diagnosed Graves' patients exceeded persistent ones in TCR diversity. Sample size, which was small, may have reduced accuracy.

HTBI primers from iRepertoire and Arm-PCR of CDR3 regions yielded the TCR beta libraries. TCRdb called the multiplex PCR reads again in MiXCR, with one record for every CDR3 protein. The sample shows about 310,000 distinct CDR3 sequences, approximately 20% of them seen only once. On this clonotype: Its antigen is as yet unknown.

This chain joins TRBV19 and TRBJ2-7; no definite D call. The clonotype comes from a female donor with Graves disease. The material sequenced was peripheral blood mononuclear cells (PBMCs), taken when the disease was refractory, from a patient treated with antithyroid drugs. DNA of the CDR3: TGTGCCACAAAACACGACGGCTCCTACGAGCAGTACTTC. It codes for CATKHDGSYEQYF.